This passage covers 9 T cell receptor beta chains from one sample sequenced in a study of long-term antiretroviral therapy in people with HIV. This was the immunoSEQ v3.0 assay at survey level. Method: immunoSEQ multiplex PCR; TCRdb's copy keeps in-frame clones and lacks some. The sample holds 15,000 to 20,000 clones, roughly 72% seen once. The source was unsorted PBMCs, collected 2.5 years before starting antiretroviral therapy. These TCRs come from a woman aged 50 to 60 with HIV.

This clone was seen only a few times. V usage is TRBV6-5 and J usage is TRBJ2-7; 13 bases line up with TRBD2. Trimming at V came to 5 bases and at J to 4 bases, leaving 2 bases not matched to a gene. CDR1 and CDR2 from the germline V gene are MNHEY and SVGAGI. The CDR3 sequence is 14 residues long. In nucleotides, the CDR3 is TGTGCCAGCAGTATGGGACTAGCGGGATACGAGCAGTACTTC. Translating it yields CASSMGLAGYEQYF.

This chain links TRBV19 with TRBJ2-3; D is unresolved. This CDR3 is built from 15 residues. From germline, CDR1 is LNHDA and CDR2 SQIVND (reference sequence). V lost 3 bases and J 4 bases, leaving 14 bases between the germline ends. CDR3 region: CASSITQTLPDTQYF. CDR3 nucleotides: TGTGCCAGTAGTATCACACAAACACTGCCAGATACGCAGTATTTT.

The chain joins TRBV27 to TRBJ1-2, with 7 bases that match TRBD1. V dropped 5 bases and J dropped 0; count of bases not matched to a gene: 9. CDR1 is MNHEY and CDR2 is SMNVEV in the germline V gene (reference sequence). The CDR3 length is 16 residues. This CDR3 is CASSLRGTASNYGYTF. CDR3 nucleotides: TGTGCCAGCAGTCTACGCGGGACAGCTTCTAACTATGGCTACACCTTC.

This clone has only a few counts. The V gene is TRBV19, the J gene TRBJ2-3, with TRBD1 identical over 8 bases. The CDR3 is made up of 12 amino acids. The ends lost 6 bases at V and 5 bases at J; junction bases unmatched: 1. Germline V gene data show CDR1 as LNHDA and CDR2 as SQIVND (reference sequence). The CDR3 nucleotides are TGTGCCAGTAGCAGGGGGCAAGATACGCAGTATTTT. Translating gives CASSRGQDTQYF.

The chain couples TRBV9 to TRBJ2-1, with unresolved D. Deletions cut 0 bases from V and 5 bases from J, with 9 bases between. Germline values: CDR1 SGDLS, CDR2 YYNGEE. The CDR3 is 14 amino acids. CDR3 sequence reads: CASSVDISHNEQFF. The CDR3 nucleotides read TGTGCCAGCAGCGTAGATATTAGCCACAATGAGCAGTTCTTC.

The rearrangement uses TRBV27 and TRBJ1-6; maybe TRBD1 (5 bases). Germline CDR1 reads MNHEY; CDR2 reads SMNVEV (reference sequence). V lost 2 bases to trimming and J lost 8 bases, with 16 bases between them. This CDR3 region has 16 residues. CDR3 in DNA: TGTGCCAGCAGTTTAGGTCAGTGGGGGACTGATTCACCCCTCCACTTT. It yields the protein CASSLGQWGTDSPLHF.

The J gene is TRBJ2-3, the V gene TRBV5-8, with 14 bases identical to TRBD2. The CDR3 loop spans 18 amino acids. The ends lost 0 bases at V and 7 bases at J; junction bases unmatched: 10. Germline V CDR1 and CDR2: SGHTS, YDEGEE. The CDR3 spells CASSLEVGTSGGANTQYF. CDR3 in DNA: TGTGCCAGCAGCTTGGAAGTGGGGACTAGCGGGGGAGCAAATACGCAGTATTTT.

The genes are TRBV10-2 and TRBJ1-6, with D unresolved. CDR1 is WSHSY and CDR2 is SAAADI in the germline V gene. The CDR3 totals 15 residues. V lost 3 bases to trimming and J lost 3 bases, with 9 bases between them. In nucleotides, the CDR3 is TGCGCCAGCAGTGATGCCAGAGGCTATAATTCACCCCTCCACTTT. Its translation: CASSDARGYNSPLHF.

The CDR3 loop is CASSGVTDTQYF. The CDR3 nucleotides are TGTGCCAGCAGCGGAGTCACAGATACGCAGTATTTT. The gene calls are TRBV9 and TRBJ2-3, with D uncertain. V lost 3 bases, J lost 2 bases, and 4 bases lay in between. The CDR3 is 12 amino acids. CDR1 is SGDLS, CDR2 YYNGEE, per germline.